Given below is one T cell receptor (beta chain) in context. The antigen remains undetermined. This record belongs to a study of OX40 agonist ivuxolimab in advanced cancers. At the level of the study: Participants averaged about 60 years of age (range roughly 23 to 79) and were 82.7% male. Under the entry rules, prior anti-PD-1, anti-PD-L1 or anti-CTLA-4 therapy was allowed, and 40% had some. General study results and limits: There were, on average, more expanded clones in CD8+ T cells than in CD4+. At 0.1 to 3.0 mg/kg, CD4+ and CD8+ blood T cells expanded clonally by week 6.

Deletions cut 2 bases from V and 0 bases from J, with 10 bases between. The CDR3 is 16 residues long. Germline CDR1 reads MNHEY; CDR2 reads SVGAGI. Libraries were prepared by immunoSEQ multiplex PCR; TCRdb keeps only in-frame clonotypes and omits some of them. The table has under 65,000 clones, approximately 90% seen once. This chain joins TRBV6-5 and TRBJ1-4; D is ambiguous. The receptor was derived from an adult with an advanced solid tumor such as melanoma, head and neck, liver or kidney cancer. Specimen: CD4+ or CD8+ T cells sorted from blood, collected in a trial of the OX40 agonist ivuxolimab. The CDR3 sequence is CASSYGTVSTNEKLFF. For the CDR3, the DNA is TGTGCCAGCAGTTACGGTACAGTTTCAACTAATGAAAAACTGTTTTTT.